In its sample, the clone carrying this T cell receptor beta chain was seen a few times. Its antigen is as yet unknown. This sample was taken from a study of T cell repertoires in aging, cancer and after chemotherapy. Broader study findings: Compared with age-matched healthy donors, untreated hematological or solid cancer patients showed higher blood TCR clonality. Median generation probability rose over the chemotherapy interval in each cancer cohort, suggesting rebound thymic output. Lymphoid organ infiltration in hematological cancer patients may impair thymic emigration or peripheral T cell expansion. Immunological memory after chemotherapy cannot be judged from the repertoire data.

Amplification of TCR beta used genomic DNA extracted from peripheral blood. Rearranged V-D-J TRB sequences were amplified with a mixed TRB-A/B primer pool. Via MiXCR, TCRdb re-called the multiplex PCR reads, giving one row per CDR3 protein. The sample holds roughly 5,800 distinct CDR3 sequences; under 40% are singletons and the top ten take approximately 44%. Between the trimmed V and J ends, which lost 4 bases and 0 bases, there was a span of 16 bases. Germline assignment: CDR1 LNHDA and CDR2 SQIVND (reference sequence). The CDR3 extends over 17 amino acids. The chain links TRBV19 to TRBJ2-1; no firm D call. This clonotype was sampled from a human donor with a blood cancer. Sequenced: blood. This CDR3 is CASSTISTLGSYNEQFF. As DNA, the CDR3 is TGTGCCAGTAGTACGATCAGTACCTTAGGCTCCTACAATGAGCAGTTCTTC.